This TCR beta chain was observed in a study of blood T cell repertoires in COVID-19. TCRdb keeps only in-frame clones here, not all; method: immunoSEQ multiplex PCR. The data contain approximately 46,000 clones, more than 75% of them seen just once; the ten biggest clones take up 13%. J gave up 5 bases and V 6 bases, and 5 bases lay outside the gene matches. The CDR3 runs 14 residues. Germline lookup yields CDR1 MNHNY and CDR2 SVGAGI (reference sequence). The TCR sequence derives from a woman between 70 and 85 years old in a cohort sampled during active COVID-19. This rearrangement joins TRBV6-6 to TRBJ1-5; 9 bases align to TRBD1. Sample: peripheral blood. The CDR3 DNA sequence: TGTGCCAGCAGGGAGACAGGGGGGGATCAGCCCCAGCATTTT. Translating gives CASRETGGDQPQHF.